The text below deals with one TCR beta chain. Here immunoSEQ multiplex PCR was the method, and the copy in TCRdb shows in-frame clones only, minus some. The sample comprises 70,000 to 95,000 clones, roughly 93% of which are singletons, and 1.9% rests with the top ten. These data originate in a study of T cells in tuberculosis. Sorting used thawed, overnight-rested PBMC stained with anti-CD3, a viability dye and GMM-loaded CD1B tetramer. C32 glucose monomycolate from Rhodococcus equi was loaded onto the CD1B tetramers. The V gene lost 0 bases and the J gene lost 2 bases, with 17 bases spanning the gap. Germline V CDR1 and CDR2: SGDLS, YYNGEE. This CDR3 contains 17 residues.

This TCR derives from an adult woman with latent tuberculosis. Material: CD1b-GMM tetramer-negative cells sorted from PBMCs. The gene calls are TRBV9 and TRBJ2-5, with a tentative D call TRBD2 (6 bases). CDR3 in amino acids: CASSVGAAAGLQETQYF. The CDR3 nucleotides are TGTGCCAGCAGCGTAGGGGCGGCTGCGGGGCTGCAAGAGACCCAGTACTTC.